This T cell receptor (beta chain) was recorded in a study of cytomegalovirus exposure and HLA in healthy donors. Study observations and caveats: TCR beta V- and J-gene trimming, according to a later analysis, was linked to a missense DCLRE1C variant. One later analysis reportedly identified an Asian-associated ancestry cluster that showed fewer N-insertions than the roughly 700-donor mean. Some public TCRs appeared in many individuals, while most sequences were rare.

Sampled while nominally healthy, donors likely had unrecorded immune exposures. The V gene end was trimmed by 4 bases and the J gene end by 3 bases; junction bases not matched to a gene: 8. Germline lookup yields CDR1 KGHSH and CDR2 LQKENI. The CDR3 is 16 amino acids. Note on this clone: Its specificity is not known.

Primers included in the PCR were 60 Vbeta and 13 Jbeta primers. Profiled with immunoSEQ multiplex PCR; TCRdb holds only in-frame clones, not every one. This table has 150,000 to 180,000 clones, around 82% appearing once. The rearrangement joins TRBV18 to TRBJ2-2, with 7 positions matching TRBD1. This clonotype originated in a woman aged 40 to 49 in good health and CMV-seropositive. The sequenced sample was PBMCs. Here the CDR3 DNA reads TGTGCCAGCTCACGCTTGGGGACAGAGGACACCGGGGAGCTGTTTTTT. Its protein is CASSRLGTEDTGELFF.